This T cell receptor beta chain was sequenced during a study of T-cell memory formation after mild COVID-19. One entry per CDR3 protein results from TCRdb running MiXCR on the 5' RACE reads. The table lists about 290,000 distinct CDR3 sequences, less than 20% of them singletons. Sequencing input: PBMCs or a T cell subset sorted from them (not recorded which). This TCR derives from a young man who had mild COVID-19 (a few samples of this study predate the infection). Cell type and time point are not known.

As DNA, the CDR3 is TGTGCCAGCAGTTTTGCGAGCTCTGGAAACACCATATATTTT. This gives the protein CASSFASSGNTIYF. This chain links TRBV28 with TRBJ1-3; D is unclear. Germline V gene lookup returns CDR1 MDHEN and CDR2 SYDVKM. The V and J ends lost 3 bases and 0 bases respectively, with 6 bases between them. The CDR3 runs to 14 residues. Looking up the rest from reference TRBV28 and TRBJ1-3 gives the full variable domain: DVKVTQSSRYLVKRTGEKVFLECVQDMDHENMFWYRQDPGLGLRLIYFSYDVKMKEKGDIPEGYSVSREKKERFSLILESASTNQTSMYLCASSFASSGNTIYFGEGSWLTVV.